The 30 T cell receptor beta chains below come from one sample, sequenced in a study of shared clonotypes between healthy human individuals. Assay: immunoSEQ multiplex PCR; the TCRdb copy retains only in-frame clones and omits some. The profile covers over 2 million clones, with approximately 94% appearing a single time and roughly 1% taken by the ten largest. Naive CD8 cells lacked CD45RO and underwent positive selection for CCR7, leaving out terminally differentiated effector memory CD45RA+ cells. The specimen sequenced was naive CD8+ T cells sorted from blood. Source of these receptors: a man aged 18 to 29 in good health.

The chain combines TRBV7-2 with TRBJ1-1; D is perhaps TRBD1 (5 bases). Germline V gene data show CDR1 as SGHTA and CDR2 as FQGNSA. This CDR3 region has 13 residues. Trimming took off 5 bases at V and 0 bases at J, with 7 bases between the two ends. The CDR3 DNA is TGTGCCAGCAGCCGGGGCATGAACACTGAAGCTTTCTTT. Encoded protein: CASSRGMNTEAFF.

This chain uses TRBV6-5 with TRBJ2-6; D is undetermined. Deletions cut 8 bases from V and 4 bases from J, with 12 bases between. The CDR3 covers 14 residues. Germline assignment: CDR1 MNHEY and CDR2 SVGAGI. CDR3 amino acids: CASFPGTGANVLTF. CDR3 DNA sequence: TGTGCCAGCTTTCCCGGAACGGGGGCCAACGTCCTGACTTTC.

This clone was seen only once. This chain joins TRBV14 and TRBJ1-1; D gene unclear. Germline CDR1 SGHDN, CDR2 FVKESK. The germline V and J ends were trimmed by 4 bases and 13 bases, with 19 bases remaining between them. The CDR3 has 13 residues. The CDR3 coding sequence is TGTGCCAGCAGCCCCCTCGGGGTCGGGGTTGTTTTCTTT. The encoded protein is CASSPLGVGVVFF.

The rearrangement uses TRBV2 and TRBJ1-1; no firm D call. Germline CDR1 and CDR2: SNHLY and FYNNEI. The CDR3 length is 13 residues. V lost 6 bases to trimming and J lost 0 bases, with 8 bases between them. The CDR3 protein is CASRASMNTEAFF. The CDR3 DNA follows: TGTGCCAGCAGAGCTTCTATGAACACTGAAGCTTTCTTT.

The chain employs TRBV4-3 and TRBJ1-2; D gene unclear. Trimming took 1 base from V and 4 from J, leaving 16 bases between them. The CDR3 extends over 16 amino acids. CDR1 is LGHNA and CDR2 is YSLEER in the germline V gene. The CDR3: CASSQGVSGDLYGYTF. The CDR3 DNA reads as TGCGCCAGCAGCCAAGGGGTTTCAGGAGATCTCTATGGCTACACCTTC.

J is TRBJ2-7 and V is TRBV7-8; tentative D call: TRBD2 (6 bases). CDR1 is SGHVS and CDR2 is FQNEAQ in the germline V gene. There are 15 residues in the CDR3. Trimming took 0 bases from V and 2 from J, leaving 11 bases between them. This CDR3 reads CASSLAGGVPYEQYF. CDR3 DNA sequence: TGTGCCAGCAGCTTAGCCGGAGGGGTCCCCTACGAGCAGTACTTC.

The V call is TRBV19, the J call TRBJ2-7; D is undetermined. Germline V gene sequence: CDR1 LNHDA, CDR2 SQIVND (reference sequence). The CDR3 consists of 14 residues. V was shortened by 5 bases and J by 3 bases, with 14 bases between the two germline ends. The CDR3 is CASSPMGVSYEQYF. The CDR3, as DNA: TGTGCCAGTAGTCCAATGGGCGTCAGCTACGAGCAGTACTTC.

This clone showed up just once. The chain couples TRBV7-8 to TRBJ1-2; 7 bases are a match to TRBD1. Germline CDR1 is SGHVS and CDR2 is FQNEAQ. The CDR3 covers 18 residues. Trimming removed 3 bases from V and 3 bases from J; junction bases left unmatched: 16. The CDR3 spells CASSFLTGRVGNDYGYTF. CDR3 DNA: TGTGCCAGCAGCTTCCTGACAGGGAGAGTCGGTAATGACTATGGCTACACCTTC. The whole variable domain, remainder taken from reference TRBV7-8 and TRBJ1-2, is GAGVSQSPRYKVAKRGQDVALRCDPISGHVSLFWYQQALGQGPEFLTYFQNEAQLDKSGLPSDRFFAERPEGSVSTLKIQRTQQEDSAVYLCASSFLTGRVGNDYGYTFGSGTRLTVV.

The rearrangement joins TRBV10-2 to TRBJ1-2; D is ambiguous. Per germline, CDR1 WSHSY and CDR2 SAAADI. The V end was cut by 0 bases, the J end by 3 bases, with 8 bases between. The CDR3 has 14 residues. In DNA, the CDR3 is TGCGCCAGCAGTGAGTCGGCGCCATACTATGGCTACACCTTC. Translating it yields CASSESAPYYGYTF.

This clone was seen just once. This rearrangement joins TRBV25-1 to TRBJ2-3, with D tentatively TRBD1 (5 bases). The CDR3 contains 15 residues. V was shortened by 4 bases and J by 6 bases, with 17 bases between the two germline ends. Germline V gene data show CDR1 as MGHDK and CDR2 as SYGVNS. The CDR3 loop reads CASSGQDTGWDTQYF. The DNA of the CDR3 is TGTGCCAGCAGTGGGCAGGACACCGGTTGGGATACGCAGTATTTT.

This clone occurred once. This rearrangement joins TRBV5-6 to TRBJ2-7; D could derive from TRBD1 or TRBD2 (6 bases each). The germline V gene has CDR1 SGHDT and CDR2 YYEEEE. The CDR3 loop spans 14 amino acids. The ends were cut back, 2 bases at V and 5 bases at J, with 14 bases in the middle. The CDR3 nucleotides read TGTGCCAGCAGCTTATGGGGGGCGCCTCACGAGCAGTACTTC. It yields the protein CASSLWGAPHEQYF.

V gene TRBV7-2 combines with J gene TRBJ2-3, with D perhaps assigned TRBD1 or TRBD2 (6 bases each). Germline V lookup: CDR1 SGHTA, CDR2 FQGNSA. This CDR3 is built from 16 residues. Trimming pared 4 bases from V and 5 bases from J, leaving 19 bases between. CDR3 DNA sequence: TGTGCCAGCAGCTCTGTCTCGGGGGCCGAAGAAGATACGCAGTATTTT. Encoded protein: CASSSVSGAEEDTQYF.

The chain recombines TRBV4-1 with TRBJ2-7, with D possibly being TRBD1 or TRBD2 (5 bases each). The V end was cut by 2 bases, the J end by 2 bases, with 10 bases between. The CDR3 covers 14 residues. The germline gives CDR1 MGHRA, CDR2 YSYEKL. The CDR3 coding sequence is TGCGCCAGCAGCCAAACCGGGACGACCTACGAGCAGTACTTC. It codes for CASSQTGTTYEQYF.

The chain joins TRBV11-2 to TRBJ2-7, with unresolved D. This CDR3 has 14 amino acids. Germline CDR1 SGHAT, CDR2 FQNNGV. V was pared by 1 base and J by 0 bases, with 7 bases between. The CDR3 spells CASSLGPVSYEQYF. DNA for the CDR3: TGTGCCAGCAGCTTAGGCCCGGTCTCCTACGAGCAGTACTTC. Using reference TRBV11-2 and TRBJ2-7 for the parts outside the CDR3, the full variable domain is EAGVAQSPRYKIIEKRQSVAFWCNPISGHATLYWYQQILGQGPKLLIQFQNNGVVDDSQLPKDRFSAERLKGVDSTLKIQPAKLEDSAVYLCASSLGPVSYEQYFGPGTRLTVT.

The chain has TRBV15 and TRBJ1-2; D is uncertain. The CDR3 consists of 18 residues. Trimming removed 0 bases at V and 7 bases at J, with 24 bases between. Germline loops: CDR1 LNHNV, CDR2 YYDKDF (reference sequence). CDR3 region: CATSRDWDVVGQSSGYTF. The CDR3 DNA follows: TGTGCCACCAGCAGAGATTGGGATGTGGTAGGTCAAAGCAGTGGCTACACCTTC.

The V call is TRBV27, the J call TRBJ2-2, with D hard to call. CDR1 is MNHEY and CDR2 is SMNVEV in the germline V gene (reference sequence). The CDR3 consists of 18 residues. V shed 7 bases and J shed 3 bases, with 24 bases lying between them. The CDR3 spells CASTSSSARLEYTGELFF. CDR3 bases: TGTGCCAGCACCTCATCCTCCGCGCGACTCGAATACACCGGGGAGCTGTTTTTT.

V usage is TRBV5-1 and J usage is TRBJ1-1, with 8 bases lining up with TRBD1. The germline V gene encodes CDR1 SGHRS and CDR2 YFSETQ. The V gene end was trimmed by 2 bases and the J gene end by 0 bases; junction bases not matched to a gene: 6. The CDR3 sequence is 16 residues long. The CDR3 DNA sequence: TGCGCCAGCAGCTTTCCCGGGACAGGCCTGAACACTGAAGCTTTCTTT. Translating gives CASSFPGTGLNTEAFF.

This sequence joins TRBV4-1 and TRBJ2-7; D gene unclear. Germline CDR1 is MGHRA and CDR2 is YSYEKL. V lost 0 bases to trimming and J lost 6 bases, with 9 bases between them. The CDR3 has 13 residues. CDR3 DNA sequence: TGCGCCAGCAGCCAAGACTCCGAGGTCGAGCAGTACTTC. The encoded protein is CASSQDSEVEQYF.

The chain carries TRBV7-2 and TRBJ1-2; possible D gene TRBD1, 5 bases. Trimming removed 0 bases at V and 8 bases at J, with 7 bases between. CDR3 length: 12 amino acids. The V gene's germline CDR1 is SGHTA and CDR2 FQGNSA. The CDR3 loop is CASSLAWDGYTF. CDR3 nucleotide sequence: TGTGCCAGCAGCTTAGCCTGGGACGGCTACACCTTC.

The rearrangement uses TRBV7-6 and TRBJ2-7, with 7 bases identical to TRBD2. CDR1 SGHVS and CDR2 FNYEAQ come from the germline V gene. V shed 1 base and J 6 bases; nucleotides not matched to a gene: 6. This CDR3 is 14 amino acids long. For the CDR3, the DNA is TGTGCCAGCAGCTTAGGGGGGGGACCTGGCGAGCAGTACTTC. Protein product: CASSLGGGPGEQYF.

For the CDR3, the DNA is TGTGCCAGCAGCCTTTCAGGGGCCCTTGAGGACACCGGGGAGCTGTTTTTT. Translation: CASSLSGALEDTGELFF. The chain couples TRBV7-9 to TRBJ2-2, with a possible D match to TRBD1 (6 bases). This CDR3 contains 17 residues. Between the trimmed V and J ends, which lost 5 bases and 3 bases, there was a span of 19 bases. The germline V gene has CDR1 SEHNR and CDR2 FQNEAQ (reference sequence).

This clone has only one observation. The chain couples TRBV5-4 to TRBJ1-3, with D perhaps matching TRBD1 (6 bases). This CDR3 has 14 amino acids. Germline assignment: CDR1 SGHNT and CDR2 YYREEE (reference sequence). V lost 7 bases, J lost 1 base, and 12 bases lay in between. The CDR3 DNA reads TGTGCCAGCGGCACTCAGGGGTCTGGAAACACCATATATTTT. It translates to CASGTQGSGNTIYF.

In regard to this clone: This same CDR3 is encoded by further DNA sequences in the sample. The V gene is TRBV11-2, the J gene TRBJ2-7; TRBD2 might be the D (5 bases). The length of the CDR3 is 13 residues. Deletions cut 1 base from V and 2 bases from J, with 6 bases between. Germline V gene lookup returns CDR1 SGHAT and CDR2 FQNNGV. The CDR3 coding sequence is TGTGCCAGCAGCTTAGGACTAACCTACGAGCAGTACTTC. Its protein is CASSLGLTYEQYF.

The chain links TRBV28 to TRBJ2-7, with 9 bases fitting TRBD1. The V gene end was trimmed by 5 bases and the J gene end by 0 bases; junction bases not matched to a gene: 2. Germline CDR1 is MDHEN and CDR2 is SYDVKM. The CDR3 extends over 14 amino acids. Here the CDR3 DNA reads TGTGCCAGCAGTGTGACAGGGGGCTCCTACGAGCAGTACTTC. Protein product: CASSVTGGSYEQYF.

This sequence joins TRBV7-9 and TRBJ2-3; TRBD1 aligns across 7 bases. This CDR3 is 16 amino acids long. Germline CDR1 reads SEHNR; CDR2 reads FQNEAQ (reference sequence). Losses at the gene ends were 5 bases for V and 5 bases for J; bases not matched to a gene: 13. CDR3 sequence: CASSPWHRGQRDTQYF. DNA for the CDR3: TGTGCCAGCAGCCCATGGCACAGGGGACAAAGAGATACGCAGTATTTT.

This chain joins TRBV25-1 and TRBJ2-2, with 11 bases that match TRBD1. After removal of 8 bases from V and 5 bases from J, the junction contained 1 base not matched to a gene. The CDR3 totals 13 residues. Germline CDR1 is MGHDK and CDR2 is SYGVNS. CDR3 bases: TGTGCCAGCGGGACAGGGGGAACCGGGGAGCTGTTTTTT. It specifies CASGTGGTGELFF.

The V and J genes are TRBV7-6 and TRBJ2-7; no clear D gene. V was trimmed by 1 base and J by 0 bases, leaving 10 bases between them. CDR1 is SGHVS, CDR2 FNYEAQ, per germline. The CDR3 is 15 amino acids. The CDR3 protein is CASSLGADGSYEQYF. The CDR3 nucleotides are TGTGCCAGCAGCTTAGGGGCCGACGGCTCCTACGAGCAGTACTTC.

As concerns this clone: The junction departs from the called germline gene at one end, perhaps through a read error. V is TRBV28 and J is TRBJ2-3; D remains ambiguous. The CDR3 spans 12 residues. CDR1 MDHEN and CDR2 SYDVKM come from the germline V gene. In DNA form, the CDR3 reads TGTGCCAGCAGTCTATGGACGCATACGCAGTATTTT. It codes for CASSLWTHTQYF. Filled out from reference TRBV28 and TRBJ2-3, the complete variable domain reads DVKVTQSSRYLVKRTGEKVFLECVQDMDHENMFWYRQDPGLGLRLIYFSYDVKMKEKGDIPEGYSVSREKKERFSLILESASTNQTSMYLCASSLWTHTQYFGPGTRLTVL.

The rearrangement joins TRBV29-1 to TRBJ2-1; 10 nucleotides align to TRBD2. The CDR3 loop spans 18 amino acids. V gave up 0 bases and J gave up 4 bases; unmatched junction bases: 12. Germline V CDR1 and CDR2: SQVTM, ANQGSEA. This chain's CDR3 is CSVEDPTSGEGIYNEQFF. The CDR3, as DNA: TGCAGCGTTGAAGATCCCACTAGCGGGGAGGGGATTTACAATGAGCAGTTCTTC.

This chain connects TRBV27 to TRBJ1-1; D uncertain. The germline gives CDR1 MNHEY, CDR2 SMNVEV (reference sequence). The length of the CDR3 is 15 residues. Trimming pared 0 bases from V and 1 base from J, leaving 9 bases between. CDR3 nucleotides: TGTGCCAGCAGTTTATCAGGGAAAGGGAACACTGAAGCTTTCTTT. This sequence encodes CASSLSGKGNTEAFF.